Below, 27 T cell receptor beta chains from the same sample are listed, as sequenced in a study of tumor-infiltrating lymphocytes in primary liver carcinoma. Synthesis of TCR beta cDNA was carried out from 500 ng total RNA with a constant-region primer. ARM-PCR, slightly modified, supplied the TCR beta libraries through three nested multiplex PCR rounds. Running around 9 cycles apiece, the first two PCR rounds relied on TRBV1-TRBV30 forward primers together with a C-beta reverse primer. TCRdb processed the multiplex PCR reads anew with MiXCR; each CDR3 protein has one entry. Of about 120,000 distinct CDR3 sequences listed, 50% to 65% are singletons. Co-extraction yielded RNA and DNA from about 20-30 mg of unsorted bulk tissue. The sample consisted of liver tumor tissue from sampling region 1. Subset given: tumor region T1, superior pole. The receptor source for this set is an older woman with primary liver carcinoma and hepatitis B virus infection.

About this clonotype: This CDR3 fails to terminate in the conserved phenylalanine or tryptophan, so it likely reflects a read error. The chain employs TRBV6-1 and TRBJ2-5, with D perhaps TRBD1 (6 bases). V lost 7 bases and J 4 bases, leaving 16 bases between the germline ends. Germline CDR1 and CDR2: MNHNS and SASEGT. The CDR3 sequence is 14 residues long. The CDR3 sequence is CASNLTTGPETQYL. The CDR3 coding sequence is TGTGCCAGCAATTTAACAACAGGGCCAGAGACCCAGTACTTA.

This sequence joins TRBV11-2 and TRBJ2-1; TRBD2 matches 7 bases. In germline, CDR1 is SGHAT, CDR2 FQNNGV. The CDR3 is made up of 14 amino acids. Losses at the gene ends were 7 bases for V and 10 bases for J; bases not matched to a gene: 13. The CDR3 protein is CASNPSGTGAEQFF. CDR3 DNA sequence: TGTGCCAGCAACCCAAGCGGGACGGGCGCCGAGCAGTTCTTC. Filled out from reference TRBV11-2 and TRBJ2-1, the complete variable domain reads EAGVAQSPRYKIIEKRQSVAFWCNPISGHATLYWYQQILGQGPKLLIQFQNNGVVDDSQLPKDRFSAERLKGVDSTLKIQPAKLEDSAVYLCASNPSGTGAEQFFGPGTRLTVL.

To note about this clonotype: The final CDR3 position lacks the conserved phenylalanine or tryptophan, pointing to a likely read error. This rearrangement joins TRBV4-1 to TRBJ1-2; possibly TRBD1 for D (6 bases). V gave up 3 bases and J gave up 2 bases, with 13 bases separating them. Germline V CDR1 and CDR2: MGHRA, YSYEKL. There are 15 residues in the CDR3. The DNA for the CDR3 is TGCGCCAGCAGCCACACCGGGACACTGAACTATGGCTACACCCTC. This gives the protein CASSHTGTLNYGYTL.

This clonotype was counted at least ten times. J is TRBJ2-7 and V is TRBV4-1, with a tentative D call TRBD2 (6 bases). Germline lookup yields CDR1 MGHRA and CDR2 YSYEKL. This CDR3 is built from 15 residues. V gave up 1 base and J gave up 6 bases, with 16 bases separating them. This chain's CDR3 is CASSQVEIGGIEQYF. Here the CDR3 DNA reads TGCGCCAGCAGCCAAGTAGAGATCGGAGGGATCGAGCAGTACTTC.

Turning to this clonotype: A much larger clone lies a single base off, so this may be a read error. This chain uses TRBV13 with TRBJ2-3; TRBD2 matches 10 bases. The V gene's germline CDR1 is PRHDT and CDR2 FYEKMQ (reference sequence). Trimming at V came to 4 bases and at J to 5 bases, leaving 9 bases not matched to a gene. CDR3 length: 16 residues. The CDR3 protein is CASSSTSGWAQDTQYF. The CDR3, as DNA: TGTGCCAGCAGCTCGACTAGCGGGTGGGCCCAAGATACGCAGTATTTT.

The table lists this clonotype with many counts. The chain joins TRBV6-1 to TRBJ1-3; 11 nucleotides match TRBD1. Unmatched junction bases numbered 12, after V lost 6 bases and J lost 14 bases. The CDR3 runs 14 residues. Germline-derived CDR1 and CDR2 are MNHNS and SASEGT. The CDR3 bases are TGTGCCAGCAGAAGAGCCGGGACAGGGGGATTGCTATATTTT. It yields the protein CASRRAGTGGLLYF.

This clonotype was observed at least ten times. For the CDR3, the DNA is TGCGCCAGCAGCCAAGTCTTCACAAAGCGAACCGGGAATGAGCAGTTCTTC. Its protein product is CASSQVFTKRTGNEQFF. The chain couples TRBV4-1 to TRBJ2-1; D uncertain. The CDR3 contains 17 residues. Germline V gene data show CDR1 as MGHRA and CDR2 as YSYEKL. Trimming removed 1 base from V and 7 bases from J, with 20 bases in between.

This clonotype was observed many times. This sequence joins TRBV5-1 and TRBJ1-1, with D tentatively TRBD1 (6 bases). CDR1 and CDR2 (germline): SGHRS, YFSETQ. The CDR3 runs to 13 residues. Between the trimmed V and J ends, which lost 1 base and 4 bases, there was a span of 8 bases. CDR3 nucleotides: TGCGCCAGCAGCTTGACAGGGTCCACTGAAGCTTTCTTT. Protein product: CASSLTGSTEAFF. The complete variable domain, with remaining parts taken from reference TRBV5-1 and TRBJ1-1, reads KAGVTQTPRYLIKTRGQQVTLSCSPISGHRSVSWYQQTPGQGLQFLFEYFSETQRNKGNFPGRFSGRQFSNSRSEMNVSTLELGDSALYLCASSLTGSTEAFFGQGTRLTVV.

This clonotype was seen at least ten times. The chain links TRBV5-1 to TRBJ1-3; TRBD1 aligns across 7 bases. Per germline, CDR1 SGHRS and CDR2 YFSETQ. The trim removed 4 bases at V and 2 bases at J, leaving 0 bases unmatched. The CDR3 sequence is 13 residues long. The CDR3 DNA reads TGCGCCAGCAGCCAGGGGGCTGGAAACACCATATATTTT. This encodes CASSQGAGNTIYF.

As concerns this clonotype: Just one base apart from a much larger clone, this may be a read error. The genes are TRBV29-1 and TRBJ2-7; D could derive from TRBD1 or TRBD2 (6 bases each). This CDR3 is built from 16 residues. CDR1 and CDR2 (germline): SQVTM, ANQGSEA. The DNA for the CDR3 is TGCAGCGTTCGATTTTTGTCGACAGGACTATCCTACGGGCAGTACTTC. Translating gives CSVRFLSTGLSYGQYF.

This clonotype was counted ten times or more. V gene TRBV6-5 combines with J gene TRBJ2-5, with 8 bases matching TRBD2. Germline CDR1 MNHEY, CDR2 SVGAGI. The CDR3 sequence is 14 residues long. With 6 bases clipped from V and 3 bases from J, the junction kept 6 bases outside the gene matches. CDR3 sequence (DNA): TGTGCCAGCAGCCCGAGCGGGAGTAAAGAGACCCAGTACTTC. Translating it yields CASSPSGSKETQYF.

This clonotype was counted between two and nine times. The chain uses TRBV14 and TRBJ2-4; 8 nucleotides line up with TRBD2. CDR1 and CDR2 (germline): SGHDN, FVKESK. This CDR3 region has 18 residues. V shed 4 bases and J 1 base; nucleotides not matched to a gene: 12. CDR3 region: CASSPGVSERGAKNIQYF. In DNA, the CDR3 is TGTGCCAGCAGCCCCGGCGTCTCCGAGCGGGGGGCCAAAAACATTCAGTACTTC.

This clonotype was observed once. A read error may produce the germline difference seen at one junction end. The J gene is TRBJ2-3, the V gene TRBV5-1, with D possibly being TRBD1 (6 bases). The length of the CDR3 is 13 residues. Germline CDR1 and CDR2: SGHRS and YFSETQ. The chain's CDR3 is CTSAGQITDTQYF. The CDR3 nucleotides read TGCACCAGCGCAGGACAGATCACAGATACGCAGTATTTT. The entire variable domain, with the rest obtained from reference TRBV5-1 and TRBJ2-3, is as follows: KAGVTQTPRYLIKTRGQQVTLSCSPISGHRSVSWYQQTPGQGLQFLFEYFSETQRNKGNFPGRFSGRQFSNSRSEMNVSTLELGDSALYLCTSAGQITDTQYFGPGTRLTVL.

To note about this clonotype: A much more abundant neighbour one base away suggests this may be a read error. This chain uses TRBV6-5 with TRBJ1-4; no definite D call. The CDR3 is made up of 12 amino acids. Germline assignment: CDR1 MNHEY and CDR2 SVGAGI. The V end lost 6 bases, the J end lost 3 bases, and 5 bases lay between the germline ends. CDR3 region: CASRAANEKLFF. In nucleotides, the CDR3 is TGTGCCAGCAGGGCAGCTAATGAAAAACTGTTTTTT.

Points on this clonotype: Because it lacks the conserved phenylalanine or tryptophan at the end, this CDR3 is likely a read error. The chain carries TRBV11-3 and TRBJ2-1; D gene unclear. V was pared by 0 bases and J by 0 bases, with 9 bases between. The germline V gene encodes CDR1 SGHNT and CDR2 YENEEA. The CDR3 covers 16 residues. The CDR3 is CASSLDPRSSYNEQFI. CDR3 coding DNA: TGTGCCAGCAGCTTAGATCCCAGGAGCTCCTACAATGAGCAGTTCATC.

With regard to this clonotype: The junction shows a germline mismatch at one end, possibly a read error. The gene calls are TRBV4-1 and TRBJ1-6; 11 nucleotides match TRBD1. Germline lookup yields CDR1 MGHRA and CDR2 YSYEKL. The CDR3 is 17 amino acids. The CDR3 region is CASSQVLGQGEYSPPHF. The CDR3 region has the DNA TGCGCCAGCAGCCAAGTATTGGGACAGGGGGAATATTCACCCCCCCACTTT.

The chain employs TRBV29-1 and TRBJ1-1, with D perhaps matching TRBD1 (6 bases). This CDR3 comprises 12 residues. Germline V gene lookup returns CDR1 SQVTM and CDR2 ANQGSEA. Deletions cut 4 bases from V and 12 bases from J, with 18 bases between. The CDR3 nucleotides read TGCAGCGTTGTGCCTGGGGAAGGGGGAACTTTCTTT. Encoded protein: CSVVPGEGGTFF.

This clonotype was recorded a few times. Here the CDR3 DNA reads TGCAGCGTTGGTACTGGGACTAGCGGGGGTCTCCACGAGCAGTACTTC. It yields the protein CSVGTGTSGGLHEQYF. V usage is TRBV29-1 and J usage is TRBJ2-7, with 14 bases that match TRBD2. CDR3 length equals 16 residues. Unmatched junction bases numbered 10, after V lost 4 bases and J lost 5 bases. CDR1 is SQVTM and CDR2 is ANQGSEA in the germline V gene.

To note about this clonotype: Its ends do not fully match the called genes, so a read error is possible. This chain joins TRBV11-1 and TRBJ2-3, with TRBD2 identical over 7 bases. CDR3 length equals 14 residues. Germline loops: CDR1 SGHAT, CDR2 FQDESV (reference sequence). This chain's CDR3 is CTSSLRQRAGVSHF. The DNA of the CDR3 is TGTACCAGCAGCCTAAGGCAACGTGCGGGAGTGTCTCACTTT.

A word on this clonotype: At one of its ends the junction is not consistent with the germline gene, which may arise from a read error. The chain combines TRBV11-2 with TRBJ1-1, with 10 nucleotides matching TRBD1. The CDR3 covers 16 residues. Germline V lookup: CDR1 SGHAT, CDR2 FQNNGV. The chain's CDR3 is CASSLVLGQGSTEAFF. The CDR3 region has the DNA TGCGCCAGCAGCTTAGTACTGGGACAGGGGTCCACTGAAGCCTTCTTT. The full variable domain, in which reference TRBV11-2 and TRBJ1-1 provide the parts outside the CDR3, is EAGVAQSPRYKIIEKRQSVAFWCNPISGHATLYWYQQILGQGPKLLIQFQNNGVVDDSQLPKDRFSAERLKGVDSTLKIQPAKLEDSAVYLCASSLVLGQGSTEAFFGQGTRLTVV.

CDR3 sequence (DNA): TGTGCTAGTGGACAGGGACAGGGGGGCACTGAAGCTTTCTTT. Protein: CASGQGQGGTEAFF. The chain recombines TRBV12-5 with TRBJ1-1; 11 bases line up with TRBD1. The CDR3 consists of 14 residues. Unmatched junction bases numbered 4, after V lost 6 bases and J lost 4 bases. Germline values: CDR1 LGHNT, CDR2 FRNRAP.

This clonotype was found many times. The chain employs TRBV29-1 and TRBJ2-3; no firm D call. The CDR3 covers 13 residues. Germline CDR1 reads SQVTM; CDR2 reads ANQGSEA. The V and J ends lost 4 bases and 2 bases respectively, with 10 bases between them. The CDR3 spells CSVGRIDTDTQYF. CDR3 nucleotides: TGCAGCGTTGGGCGGATTGACACAGATACGCAGTATTTT.

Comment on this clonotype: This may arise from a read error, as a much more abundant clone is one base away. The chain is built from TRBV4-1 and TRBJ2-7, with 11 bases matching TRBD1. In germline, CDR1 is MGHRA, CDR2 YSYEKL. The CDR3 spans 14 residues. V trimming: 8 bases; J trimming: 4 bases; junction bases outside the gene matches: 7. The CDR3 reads CASGLGQGEYEQYF. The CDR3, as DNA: TGCGCCAGCGGCCTGGGACAGGGGGAGTACGAGCAGTACTTC.

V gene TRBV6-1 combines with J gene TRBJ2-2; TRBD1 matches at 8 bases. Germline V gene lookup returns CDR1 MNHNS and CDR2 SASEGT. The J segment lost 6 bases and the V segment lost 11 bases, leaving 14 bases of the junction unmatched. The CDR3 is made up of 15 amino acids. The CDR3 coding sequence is TGTGCCTGCAATAACACTCCGGGACAGGCCGGGGAGCTGTTTTTT. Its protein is CACNNTPGQAGELFF.

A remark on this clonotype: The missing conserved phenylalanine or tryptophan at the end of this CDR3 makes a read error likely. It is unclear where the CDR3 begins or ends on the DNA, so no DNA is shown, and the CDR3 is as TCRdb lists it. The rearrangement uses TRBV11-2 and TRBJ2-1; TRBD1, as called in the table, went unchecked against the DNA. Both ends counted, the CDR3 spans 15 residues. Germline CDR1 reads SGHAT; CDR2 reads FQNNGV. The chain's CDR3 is CASGQGYGPYNELFI.

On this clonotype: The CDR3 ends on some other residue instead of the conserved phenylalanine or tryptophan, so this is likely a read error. CDR3 loop: CASSYRDSRTDTQYA. The CDR3 DNA is TGTGCCAGCAGCTACCGGGACAGTCGCACAGATACGCAGTATGCT. V and J are TRBV11-2 and TRBJ2-3, with 7 bases aligning to TRBD1. The germline V gene has CDR1 SGHAT and CDR2 FQNNGV. The CDR3 spans 15 residues. Trimming took 4 bases from V and 1 from J; bases not matched to a gene: 5.

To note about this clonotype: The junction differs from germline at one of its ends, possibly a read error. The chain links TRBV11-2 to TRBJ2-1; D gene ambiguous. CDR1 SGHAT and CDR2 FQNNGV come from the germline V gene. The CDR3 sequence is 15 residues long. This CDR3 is CASSLDPGHTSKQFF. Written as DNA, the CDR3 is TGTGCTAGCAGCTTAGACCCAGGCCATACGTCCAAGCAGTTCTTC.